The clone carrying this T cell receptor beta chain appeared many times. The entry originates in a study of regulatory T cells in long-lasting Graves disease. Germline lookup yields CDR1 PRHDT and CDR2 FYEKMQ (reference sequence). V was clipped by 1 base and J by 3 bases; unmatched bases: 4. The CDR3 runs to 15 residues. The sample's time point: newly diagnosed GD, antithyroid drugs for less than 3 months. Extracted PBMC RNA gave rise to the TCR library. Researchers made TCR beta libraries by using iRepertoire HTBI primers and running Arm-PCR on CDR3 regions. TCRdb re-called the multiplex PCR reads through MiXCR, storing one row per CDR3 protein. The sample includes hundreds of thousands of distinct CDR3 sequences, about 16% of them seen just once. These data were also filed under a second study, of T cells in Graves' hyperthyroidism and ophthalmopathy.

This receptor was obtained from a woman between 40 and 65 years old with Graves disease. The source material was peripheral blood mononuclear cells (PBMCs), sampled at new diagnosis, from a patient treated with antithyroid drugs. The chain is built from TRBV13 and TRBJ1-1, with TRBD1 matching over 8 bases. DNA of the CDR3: TGTGCCAGCAGCTTAGCTTACAGGGGGGACACTGAAGCTTTCTTT. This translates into CASSLAYRGDTEAFF.